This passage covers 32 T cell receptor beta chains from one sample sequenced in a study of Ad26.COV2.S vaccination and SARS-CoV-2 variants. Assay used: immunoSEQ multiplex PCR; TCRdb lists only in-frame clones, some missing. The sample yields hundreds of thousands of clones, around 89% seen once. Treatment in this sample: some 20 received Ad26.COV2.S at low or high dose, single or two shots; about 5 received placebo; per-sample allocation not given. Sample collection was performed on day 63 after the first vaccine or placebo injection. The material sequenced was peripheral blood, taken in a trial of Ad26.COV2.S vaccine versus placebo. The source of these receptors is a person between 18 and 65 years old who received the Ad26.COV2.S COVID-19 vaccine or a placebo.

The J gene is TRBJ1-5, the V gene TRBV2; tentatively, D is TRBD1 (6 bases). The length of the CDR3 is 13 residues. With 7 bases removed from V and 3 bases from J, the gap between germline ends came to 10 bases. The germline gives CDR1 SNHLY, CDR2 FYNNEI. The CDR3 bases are TGTGCCAGCAACAGGGATTACAATCAGCCCCAGCATTTT. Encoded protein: CASNRDYNQPQHF.

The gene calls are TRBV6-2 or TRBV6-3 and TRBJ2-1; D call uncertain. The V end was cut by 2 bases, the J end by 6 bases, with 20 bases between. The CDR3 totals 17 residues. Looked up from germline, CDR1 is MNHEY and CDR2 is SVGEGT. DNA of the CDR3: TGTGCCAGCAGTTACCTCCAGGAGCTTACCCTCTTCAATGAGCAGTTCTTC. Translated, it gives CASSYLQELTLFNEQFF.

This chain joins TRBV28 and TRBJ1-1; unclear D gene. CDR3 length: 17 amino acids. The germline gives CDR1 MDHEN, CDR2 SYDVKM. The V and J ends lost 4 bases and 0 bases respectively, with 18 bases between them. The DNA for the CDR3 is TGTGCCAGCAGTTCAACCGGGCCGTGGAGTTTGAACACTGAAGCTTTCTTT. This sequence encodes CASSSTGPWSLNTEAFF.

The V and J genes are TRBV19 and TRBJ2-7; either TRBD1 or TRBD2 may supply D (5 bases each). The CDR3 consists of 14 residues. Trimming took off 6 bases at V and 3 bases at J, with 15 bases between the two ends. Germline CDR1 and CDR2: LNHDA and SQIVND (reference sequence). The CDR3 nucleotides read TGTGCCAGTAGCCCCGGGACCGACAACTACGAGCAGTACTTC. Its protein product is CASSPGTDNYEQYF.

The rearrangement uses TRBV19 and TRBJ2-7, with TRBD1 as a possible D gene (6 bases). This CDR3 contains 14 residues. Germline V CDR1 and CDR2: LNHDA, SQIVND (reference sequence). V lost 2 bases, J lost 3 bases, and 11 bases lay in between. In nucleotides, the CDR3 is TGTGCCAGTAGTATAAAGTTACAGGGCTACGAGCAGTACTTC. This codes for CASSIKLQGYEQYF. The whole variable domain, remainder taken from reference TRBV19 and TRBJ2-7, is DGGITQSPKYLFRKEGQNVTLSCEQNLNHDAMYWYRQDPGQGLRLIYYSQIVNDFQKGDIAEGYSVSREKKESFPLTVTSAQKNPTAFYLCASSIKLQGYEQYFGPGTRLTVT.

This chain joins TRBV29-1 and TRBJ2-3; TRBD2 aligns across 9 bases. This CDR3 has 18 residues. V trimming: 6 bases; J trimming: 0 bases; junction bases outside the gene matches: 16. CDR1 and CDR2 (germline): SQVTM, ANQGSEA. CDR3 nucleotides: TGCAGCGTGGGGTGGCGGGGGGGACGCCCGCAAAGCACAGATACGCAGTATTTT. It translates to CSVGWRGGRPQSTDTQYF.

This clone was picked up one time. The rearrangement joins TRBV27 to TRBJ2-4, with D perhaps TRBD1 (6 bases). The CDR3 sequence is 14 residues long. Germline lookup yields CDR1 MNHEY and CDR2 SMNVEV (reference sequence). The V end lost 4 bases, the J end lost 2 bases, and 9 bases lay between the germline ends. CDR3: CASSSTGSKNIQYF. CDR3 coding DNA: TGTGCCAGCAGTTCAACAGGGTCCAAAAACATTCAGTACTTC.

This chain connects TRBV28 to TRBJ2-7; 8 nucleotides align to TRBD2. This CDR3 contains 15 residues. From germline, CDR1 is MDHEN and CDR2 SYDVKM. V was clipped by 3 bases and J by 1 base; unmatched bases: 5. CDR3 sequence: CASSFSTSGSYEQYF. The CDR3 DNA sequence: TGTGCCAGCAGTTTTAGCACTAGCGGATCCTACGAGCAGTACTTC. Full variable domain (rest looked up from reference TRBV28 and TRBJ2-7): DVKVTQSSRYLVKRTGEKVFLECVQDMDHENMFWYRQDPGLGLRLIYFSYDVKMKEKGDIPEGYSVSREKKERFSLILESASTNQTSMYLCASSFSTSGSYEQYFGPGTRLTVT.

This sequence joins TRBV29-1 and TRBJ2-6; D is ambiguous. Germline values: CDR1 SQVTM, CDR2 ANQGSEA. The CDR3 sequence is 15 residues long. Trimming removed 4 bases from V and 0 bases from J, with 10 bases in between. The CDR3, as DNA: TGCAGCGTTGTTTCGGCAGCCTCTGGGGCCAACGTCCTGACTTTC. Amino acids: CSVVSAASGANVLTF.

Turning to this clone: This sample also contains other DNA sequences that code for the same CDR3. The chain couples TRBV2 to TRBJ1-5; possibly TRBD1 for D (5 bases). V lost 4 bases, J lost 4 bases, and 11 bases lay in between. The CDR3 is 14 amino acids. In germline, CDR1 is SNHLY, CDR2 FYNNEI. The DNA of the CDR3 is TGTGCCAGCAGTGTGTGGGGGGGGAATCAGCCCCAGCATTTT. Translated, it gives CASSVWGGNQPQHF. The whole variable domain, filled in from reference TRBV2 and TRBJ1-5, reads EPEVTQTPSHQVTQMGQEVILRCVPISNHLYFYWYRQILGQKVEFLVSFYNNEISEKSEIFDDQFSVERPDGSNFTLKIRSTKLEDSAMYFCASSVWGGNQPQHFGDGTRLSIL.

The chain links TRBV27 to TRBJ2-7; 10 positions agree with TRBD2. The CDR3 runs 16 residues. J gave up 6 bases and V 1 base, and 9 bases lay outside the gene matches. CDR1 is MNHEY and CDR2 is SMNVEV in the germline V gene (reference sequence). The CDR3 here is CASSLWDGLAASEQYF. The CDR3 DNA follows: TGTGCCAGCAGTTTATGGGATGGACTAGCGGCCTCCGAGCAGTACTTC.

CDR3 coding DNA: TGTGCCAGCAGTCGGACAGGGTGGCAAGAGACCCAGTACTTC. It encodes CASSRTGWQETQYF. V is TRBV2 and J is TRBJ2-5; 8 bases match TRBD1. The V gene end was trimmed by 5 bases and the J gene end by 2 bases; junction bases not matched to a gene: 4. The CDR3 is 14 residues long. Looked up from germline, CDR1 is SNHLY and CDR2 is FYNNEI. Full variable domain (missing parts from reference TRBV2 and TRBJ2-5): EPEVTQTPSHQVTQMGQEVILRCVPISNHLYFYWYRQILGQKVEFLVSFYNNEISEKSEIFDDQFSVERPDGSNFTLKIRSTKLEDSAMYFCASSRTGWQETQYFGPGTRLLVL.

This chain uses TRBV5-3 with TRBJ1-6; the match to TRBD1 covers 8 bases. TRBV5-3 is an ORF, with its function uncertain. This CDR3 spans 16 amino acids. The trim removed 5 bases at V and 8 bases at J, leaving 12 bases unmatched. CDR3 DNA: TGTGCCAGAAGGCCGACAGGGGAATTAAAGCATTCACCCCTCCACTTT. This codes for CARRPTGELKHSPLHF.

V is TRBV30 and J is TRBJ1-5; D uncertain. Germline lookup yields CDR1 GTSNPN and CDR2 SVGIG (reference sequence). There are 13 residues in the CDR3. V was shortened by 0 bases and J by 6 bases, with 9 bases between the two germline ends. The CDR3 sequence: CAWSVRGSQPQHF. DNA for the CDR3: TGTGCCTGGAGTGTACGTGGAAGTCAGCCCCAGCATTTT. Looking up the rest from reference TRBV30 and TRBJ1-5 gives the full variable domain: SQTIHQWPATLVQPVGSPLSLECTVEGTSNPNLYWYRQAAGRGLQLLFYSVGIGQISSEVPQNLSASRPQDRQFILSSKKLLLSDSGFYLCAWSVRGSQPQHFGDGTRLSIL.

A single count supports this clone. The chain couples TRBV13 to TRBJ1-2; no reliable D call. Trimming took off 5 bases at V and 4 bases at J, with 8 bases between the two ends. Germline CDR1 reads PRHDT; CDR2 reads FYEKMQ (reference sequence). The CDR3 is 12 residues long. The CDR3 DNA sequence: TGTGCCAGCAGCCCGGGCAGCTATGGCTACACCTTC. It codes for CASSPGSYGYTF.

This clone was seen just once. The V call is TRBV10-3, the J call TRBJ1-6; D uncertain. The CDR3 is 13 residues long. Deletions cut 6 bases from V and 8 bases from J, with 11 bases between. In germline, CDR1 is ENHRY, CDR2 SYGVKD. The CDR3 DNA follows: TGTGCCATCAGCGAGGGCATCGATTCACCCCTCCACTTT. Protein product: CAISEGIDSPLHF.

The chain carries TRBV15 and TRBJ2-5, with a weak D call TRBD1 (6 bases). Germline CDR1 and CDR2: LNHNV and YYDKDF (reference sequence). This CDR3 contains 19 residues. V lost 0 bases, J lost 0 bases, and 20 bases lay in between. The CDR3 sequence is CATSRDYPGAENYQETQYF. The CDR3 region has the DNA TGTGCCACCAGCAGAGATTACCCAGGGGCCGAGAATTACCAAGAGACCCAGTACTTC.

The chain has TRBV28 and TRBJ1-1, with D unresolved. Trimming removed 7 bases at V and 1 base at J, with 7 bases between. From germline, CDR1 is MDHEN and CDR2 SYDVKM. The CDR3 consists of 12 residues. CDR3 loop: CASNSPNTEAFF. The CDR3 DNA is TGTGCCAGCAATTCCCCGAACACTGAAGCTTTCTTT.

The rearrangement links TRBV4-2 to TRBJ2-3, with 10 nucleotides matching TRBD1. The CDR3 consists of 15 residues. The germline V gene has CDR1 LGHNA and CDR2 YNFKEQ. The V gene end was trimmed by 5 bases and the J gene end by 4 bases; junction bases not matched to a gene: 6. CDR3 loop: CASSGRTGGADTQYF. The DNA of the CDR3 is TGTGCCAGCAGCGGGAGGACAGGGGGAGCAGATACGCAGTATTTT.

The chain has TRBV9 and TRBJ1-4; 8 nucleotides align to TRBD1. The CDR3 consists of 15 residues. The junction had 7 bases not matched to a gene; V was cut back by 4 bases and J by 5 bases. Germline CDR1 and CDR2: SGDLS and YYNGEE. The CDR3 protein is CASSHGTGVNEKLFF. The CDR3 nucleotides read TGTGCCAGCAGCCATGGGACAGGAGTAAATGAAAAACTGTTTTTT.

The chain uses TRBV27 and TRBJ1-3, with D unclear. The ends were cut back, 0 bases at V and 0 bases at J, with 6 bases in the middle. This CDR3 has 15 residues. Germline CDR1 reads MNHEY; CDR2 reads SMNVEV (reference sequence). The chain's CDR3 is CASSLSSASGNTIYF. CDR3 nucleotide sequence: TGTGCCAGCAGTTTATCGTCAGCCTCTGGAAACACCATATATTTT.

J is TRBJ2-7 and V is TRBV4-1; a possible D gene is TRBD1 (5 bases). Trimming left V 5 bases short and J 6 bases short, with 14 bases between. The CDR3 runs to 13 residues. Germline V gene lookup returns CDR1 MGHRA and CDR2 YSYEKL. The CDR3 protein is CASSEVVQGEQYF. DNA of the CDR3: TGCGCCAGCAGCGAGGTGGTCCAGGGCGAGCAGTACTTC.

The chain's CDR3 is CASNSQITDTQYF. CDR3 coding DNA: TGTGCCAGCAATTCCCAAATCACAGATACGCAGTATTTT. V usage is TRBV6-5 and J usage is TRBJ2-3; D call uncertain. The germline gives CDR1 MNHEY, CDR2 SVGAGI. V gave up 7 bases and J gave up 2 bases, with 10 bases separating them. The CDR3 covers 13 residues.

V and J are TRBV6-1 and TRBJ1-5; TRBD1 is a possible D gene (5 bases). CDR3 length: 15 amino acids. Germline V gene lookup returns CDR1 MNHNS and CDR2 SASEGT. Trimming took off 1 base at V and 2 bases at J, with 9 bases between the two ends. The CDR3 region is CASSEGGKGNQPQHF. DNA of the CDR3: TGTGCCAGCAGTGAAGGGGGGAAGGGCAATCAGCCCCAGCATTTT.

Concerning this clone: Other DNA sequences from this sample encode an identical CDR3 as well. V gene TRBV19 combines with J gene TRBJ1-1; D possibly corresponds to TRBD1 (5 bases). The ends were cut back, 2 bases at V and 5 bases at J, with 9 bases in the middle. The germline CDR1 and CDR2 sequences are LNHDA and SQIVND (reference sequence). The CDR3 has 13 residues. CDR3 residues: CASSIQGGTEAFF. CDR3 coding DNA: TGTGCCAGTAGTATACAGGGTGGGACTGAAGCTTTCTTT.

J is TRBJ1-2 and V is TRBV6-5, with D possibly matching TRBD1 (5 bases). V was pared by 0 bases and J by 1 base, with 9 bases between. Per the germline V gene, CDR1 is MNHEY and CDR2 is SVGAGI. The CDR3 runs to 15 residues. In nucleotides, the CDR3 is TGTGCCAGCAGTTACTCAGGGGCGGGTAACTATGGCTACACCTTC. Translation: CASSYSGAGNYGYTF.

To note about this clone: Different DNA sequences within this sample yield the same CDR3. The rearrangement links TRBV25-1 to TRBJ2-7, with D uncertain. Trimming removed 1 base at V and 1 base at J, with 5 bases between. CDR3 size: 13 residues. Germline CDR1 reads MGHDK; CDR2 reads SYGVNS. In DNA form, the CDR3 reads TGTGCCAGCAGTGAATTCGGGTCCTACGAGCAGTACTTC. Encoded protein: CASSEFGSYEQYF.

The CDR3 DNA sequence: TGTGCCAGTAGTACACTCTCCGGGGGCTCGGCCCAGCATTTT. Residues: CASSTLSGGSAQHF. The chain is built from TRBV19 and TRBJ1-5, with a weak D call TRBD1 (6 bases). The CDR3 runs to 14 residues. Germline values: CDR1 LNHDA, CDR2 SQIVND (reference sequence). The V and J ends lost 4 bases and 11 bases respectively, with 18 bases between them.

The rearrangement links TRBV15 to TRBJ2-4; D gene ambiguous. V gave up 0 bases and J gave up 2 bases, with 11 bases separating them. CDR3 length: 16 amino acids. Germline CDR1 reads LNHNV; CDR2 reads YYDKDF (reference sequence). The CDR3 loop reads CATSRDLRRTKNIQYF. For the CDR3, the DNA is TGTGCCACCAGCAGAGATCTGAGGCGGACCAAAAACATTCAGTACTTC.

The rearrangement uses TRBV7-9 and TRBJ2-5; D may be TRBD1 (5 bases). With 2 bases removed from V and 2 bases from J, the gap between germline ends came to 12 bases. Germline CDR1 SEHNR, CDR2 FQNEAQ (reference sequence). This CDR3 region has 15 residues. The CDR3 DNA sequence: TGTGCCAGCAGCTTATCCGCCAGGGAACAAGAGACCCAGTACTTC. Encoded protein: CASSLSAREQETQYF. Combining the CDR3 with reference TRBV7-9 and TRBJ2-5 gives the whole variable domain DTGVSQNPRHKITKRGQNVTFRCDPISEHNRLYWYRQTLGQGPEFLTYFQNEAQLEKSRLLSDRFSAERPKGSFSTLEIQRTEQGDSAMYLCASSLSAREQETQYFGPGTRLLVL.

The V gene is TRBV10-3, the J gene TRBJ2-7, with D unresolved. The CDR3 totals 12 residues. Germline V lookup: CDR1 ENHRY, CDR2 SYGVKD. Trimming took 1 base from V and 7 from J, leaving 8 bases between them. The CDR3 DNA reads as TGTGCCATCAGTGAGTGGATGGGGGAGCAGTACTTC. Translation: CAISEWMGEQYF.

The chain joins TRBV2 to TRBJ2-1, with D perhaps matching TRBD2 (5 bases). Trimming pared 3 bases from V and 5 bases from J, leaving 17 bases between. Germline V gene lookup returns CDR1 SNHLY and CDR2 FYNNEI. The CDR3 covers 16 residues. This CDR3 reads CASSDNPAWENNEQFF. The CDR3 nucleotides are TGTGCCAGCAGTGATAATCCAGCGTGGGAGAACAATGAGCAGTTCTTC.